This T cell receptor (beta chain) was sequenced for a study of blood T cells in healthy people across ages. The CDR3 covers 14 residues. Germline lookup yields CDR1 SGHRS and CDR2 YFSETQ. Trimming at V came to 4 bases and at J to 11 bases, leaving 7 bases not matched to a gene. Alongside a J-beta primer mix, a sample-barcoded 5' primer served in a second PCR lasting about 7 to 11 cycles. Via MiXCR, TCRdb re-called the 5' RACE reads, giving one row per CDR3 protein. The table includes about 1.4 million distinct CDR3 sequences, 59% detected once. Healthy Caucasians from Russia aged roughly 6 to 90 served as donors. Per sample, a minimum of 6.5 million PBMCs were isolated.

The sample taken for sequencing was blood. This sequence was found in a man aged 18 to 35 in good health. This chain connects TRBV5-1 to TRBJ1-6; 9 bases map to TRBD1. CDR3 residues: CASSPGQGGPPLHF. Here the CDR3 DNA reads TGCGCCAGCAGCCCGGGACAGGGAGGCCCACCCCTCCACTTT.